A selection of T cell receptor beta chains follows, all from one sample in a study of blood T cell repertoires in COVID-19. Clones were sequenced by immunoSEQ multiplex PCR, and TCRdb holds only the in-frame ones, with some missing. In the table there are some 290,000 clones, around 89% of which are singletons. Sequenced material: peripheral blood. These receptors all come from a woman aged 40-49 years with COVID-19, enrolled during active disease. CDR3s include the opening cysteine and the closing phenylalanine or tryptophan. The D gene is left open where the match is weak. Clone size is stated in some rows and not others, as once, few, many or a class when expanded.

v_gene,d_gene,j_gene,abundance,CDR3nt,CDR3aa
TRBV30,NA,TRBJ1-1,NA,TGTGCCTGGTTCGGGGTCCCGAACACTGAAGCTTTCTTT,CAWFGVPNTEAFF
TRBV6-5,NA,TRBJ2-5,NA,TGTGCCAGCAGCTACACCGGGACCCAGTACTTC,CASSYTGTQYF
TRBV3-1/TRBV3-2,NA,TRBJ1-2,NA,TGTGCCAGCAGACTATTTAATGGAGGCTACACCTTC,CASRLFNGGYTF
TRBV5-8,NA,TRBJ2-4,NA,TGTGCCAGCAGCCGGGACAAAAACATTCAGTACTTC,CASSRDKNIQYF
TRBV5-1,NA,TRBJ1-1,NA,TGCGCCAGCAGCTACCGGGGGGGCACTGAAGCTTTCTTT,CASSYRGGTEAFF
TRBV18,TRBD1,TRBJ1-2,NA,TGTGCCAGCTCACCGACAGGGACTGTGGATGGCTACACCTTC,CASSPTGTVDGYTF
TRBV20-1,NA,TRBJ1-1,NA,TGCAGTGCTAGTCAATGGGGTGGCTGGGGGCTTAGGAGCACTGAAGCTTTCTTT,CSASQWGGWGLRSTEAFF
TRBV3-1/TRBV3-2,NA,TRBJ1-2,NA,TGTGCCAGCAGCCAAGGAGAATCTCCCTATGGCTACACCTTC,CASSQGESPYGYTF
TRBV7-8,TRBD1,TRBJ2-7,few,TGTGCCAGCAGCTGGCAGACAGGGTCCCCCTACGAGCAGTACTTC,CASSWQTGSPYEQYF
TRBV3-1/TRBV3-2,NA,TRBJ2-2,NA,TGTGCCAGCAGCGATCTGGGACATAACACCGGGGAGCTGTTTTTT,CASSDLGHNTGELFF
TRBV18,NA,TRBJ2-3,NA,TGTGCCAGCTCACCACGCGGGGGCCTCCCAGATACGCAGTATTTT,CASSPRGGLPDTQYF
TRBV7-9,TRBD1,TRBJ2-1,NA,TGTGCCAGCAGCTTACAGGGGGCAGGCTTGAATGAGCAGTTCTTC,CASSLQGAGLNEQFF
TRBV2,TRBD2,TRBJ2-7,NA,TGTGCCAGCAGTGAAGGACTAGCGGGAGTCTACGAGCAGTACTTC,CASSEGLAGVYEQYF